This TCR beta chain was observed in a study of T cell responses to AZD1222 COVID-19 vaccine. The trim removed 7 bases at V and 5 bases at J, leaving 6 bases unmatched. CDR3 size: 13 residues. Per the germline V gene, CDR1 is SGHTS and CDR2 is YDEGEE. On this clone itself: Its matching antigen is unknown.

Repertoires were generated with immunoSEQ multiplex PCR, while TCRdb's copy carries only in-frame clones and drops some. The sample consists of 150,000 to 170,000 clones, over 85% of them appearing once. Findings of the study overall: The study found Spike-specific TCR breadth and depth rose after two AZD1222 doses.

Sequenced material: peripheral blood, taken on day 0 of AZD1222 vaccination. The sequence came from an adult in good health. This chain joins TRBV5-8 and TRBJ1-5; 7 bases fit TRBD1. CDR3 bases: TGTGCCAGCGGGCGAGGGGGCGATCAGCCCCAGCATTTT. Amino acid sequence: CASGRGGDQPQHF.